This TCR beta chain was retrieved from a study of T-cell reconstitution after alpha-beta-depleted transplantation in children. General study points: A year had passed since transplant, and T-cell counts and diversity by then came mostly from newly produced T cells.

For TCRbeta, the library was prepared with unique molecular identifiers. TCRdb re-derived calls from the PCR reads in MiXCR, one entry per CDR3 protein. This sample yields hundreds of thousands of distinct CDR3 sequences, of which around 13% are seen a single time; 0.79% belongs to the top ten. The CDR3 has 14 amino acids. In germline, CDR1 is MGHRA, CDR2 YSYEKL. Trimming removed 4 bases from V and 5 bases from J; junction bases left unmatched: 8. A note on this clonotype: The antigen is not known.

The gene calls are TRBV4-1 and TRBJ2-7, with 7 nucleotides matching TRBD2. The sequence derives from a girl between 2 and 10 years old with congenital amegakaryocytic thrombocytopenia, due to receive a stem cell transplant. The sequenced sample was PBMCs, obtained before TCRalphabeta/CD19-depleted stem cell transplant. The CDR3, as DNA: TGCGCCAGCAGCCGTAGGGAGGGGCGGCACGAGCAGTACTTC. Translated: CASSRREGRHEQYF.